These 14 T cell receptor beta chains were all obtained from the same sample, sequenced in a study of cytomegalovirus exposure and HLA in healthy donors. PCR employed 60 Vbeta and 13 Jbeta primers. Repertoires were generated with immunoSEQ multiplex PCR, while TCRdb's copy carries only in-frame clones and drops some. The sample consists of roughly 130,000 clones, under 85% of them appearing once. Material: PBMCs. The source of these receptors is a boy between 10 and 17 years old in good health and CMV-seronegative.

The V and J genes are TRBV5-4 and TRBJ2-7; 8 bases agree with TRBD2. CDR1 and CDR2 (germline): SGHNT, YYREEE (reference sequence). The CDR3 is 15 amino acids. Losses at the gene ends were 0 bases for V and 2 bases for J; bases not matched to a gene: 4. The CDR3 is CASSLEAGEAYEQYF. CDR3 nucleotides: TGTGCCAGCAGCTTGGAAGCGGGGGAAGCCTACGAGCAGTACTTC.

The rearrangement uses TRBV5-1 and TRBJ2-1, with 7 nucleotides matching TRBD2. Germline lookup yields CDR1 SGHRS and CDR2 YFSETQ. The CDR3 length is 12 residues. With V trimmed by 4 bases and J by 10 bases, 5 bases remained unmatched. The CDR3, as DNA: TGCGCCAGCAGCGTAGCGCGGGAGGAGCAGTTCTTC. This translates into CASSVAREEQFF. The full variable domain, rest sourced from reference TRBV5-1 and TRBJ2-1, is KAGVTQTPRYLIKTRGQQVTLSCSPISGHRSVSWYQQTPGQGLQFLFEYFSETQRNKGNFPGRFSGRQFSNSRSEMNVSTLELGDSALYLCASSVAREEQFFGPGTRLTVL.

The chain couples TRBV2 to TRBJ1-1; possibly TRBD1 for D (6 bases). Looked up from germline, CDR1 is SNHLY and CDR2 is FYNNEI. Trimming left V 7 bases short and J 1 base short, with 25 bases between. The CDR3 is 18 residues long. CDR3: CASISPPRGAFSNTEAFF. As DNA, the CDR3 is TGTGCCAGCATTTCCCCTCCCCGGGGGGCGTTTTCGAACACTGAAGCTTTCTTT.

The chain carries TRBV13 and TRBJ2-7, with 8 bases that match TRBD2. V dropped 2 bases and J dropped 5; count of bases not matched to a gene: 5. CDR3 size: 14 residues. From germline, CDR1 is PRHDT and CDR2 FYEKMQ (reference sequence). The CDR3: CASSLREGLNEQYF. The CDR3 nucleotides read TGTGCCAGCAGCTTACGGGAGGGCCTGAACGAGCAGTACTTC.

The rearrangement joins TRBV11-2 to TRBJ1-3, with D possibly matching TRBD1 (5 bases). The germline CDR1 and CDR2 sequences are SGHAT and FQNNGV. V gave up 3 bases and J gave up 3 bases, with 9 bases separating them. The CDR3 has 14 residues. The CDR3 nucleotides read TGTGCCAGCAGCTTCGGGACTTATGGAAACACCATATATTTT. The encoded protein is CASSFGTYGNTIYF.

The rearrangement uses TRBV11-2 and TRBJ1-1, with D possibly matching TRBD1 (5 bases). Per the germline V gene, CDR1 is SGHAT and CDR2 is FQNNGV. Trimming took off 6 bases at V and 1 base at J, with 9 bases between the two ends. The CDR3 spans 13 residues. This chain's CDR3 is CASSVTANTEAFF. As DNA, the CDR3 is TGTGCCAGCAGTGTGACAGCGAACACTGAAGCTTTCTTT.

The gene calls are TRBV4-3 and TRBJ2-5, with 8 bases identical to TRBD2. The CDR3 length is 16 residues. The germline V gene has CDR1 LGHNA and CDR2 YSLEER. Trimming took 0 bases from V and 9 from J; bases not matched to a gene: 12. CDR3 DNA: TGCGCCAGCAGCCAAGATCTCGCGGGGGGTCCAACGGCCCAGTACTTC. It translates to CASSQDLAGGPTAQYF.

This clone was seen a few times. The chain has TRBV6-1 and TRBJ1-4, with D perhaps matching TRBD1 (6 bases). Germline V lookup: CDR1 MNHNS, CDR2 SASEGT. Trimming cost V 4 bases and J 8 bases, with 17 bases left between them. This CDR3 contains 15 residues. The CDR3 sequence is CASSGYRALGEKLFF. In nucleotides, the CDR3 is TGTGCCAGCAGTGGGTACAGGGCCTTGGGGGAAAAACTGTTTTTT.

The chain combines TRBV10-3 with TRBJ2-1; no firm D call. Germline CDR1 is ENHRY and CDR2 is SYGVKD. The V and J ends lost 7 bases and 8 bases respectively, with 12 bases between them. The CDR3 sequence is 12 residues long. In DNA form, the CDR3 reads TGTGCCATCACCCCCGGGTTCGATGAGCAGTTCTTC. Translation gives CAITPGFDEQFF.

This chain uses TRBV6-1 with TRBJ2-3; 7 bases map to TRBD2. The CDR3 sequence is 15 residues long. Germline assignment: CDR1 MNHNS and CDR2 SASEGT. The J segment lost 3 bases and the V segment lost 2 bases, leaving 5 bases of the junction unmatched. The CDR3 DNA follows: TGTGCCAGCAGTGAATCCCTAGCGGAAACAGATACGCAGTATTTT. This gives the protein CASSESLAETDTQYF.

In its sample, this clone was seen once. This rearrangement joins TRBV6-6 to TRBJ2-7; the match to TRBD2 covers 8 bases. The last part of the DNA fits TRBJ2-5 better; the J call may be wrong. Germline loops: CDR1 MNHNY, CDR2 SVGAGI (reference sequence). CDR3 size: 16 residues. In nucleotides, the CDR3 is TGTGCCAGCAGTTACTCGGGTAGCGGGATTGTAGAGACCCAGTACTTC. It specifies CASSYSGSGIVETQYF.

In regard to this clone: Other DNA variants within this sample encode the same CDR3. The CDR3 region has the DNA TGTGCCAGCAGCTTAATGGGAGGCCAAGAGACCCAGTACTTC. Protein sequence: CASSLMGGQETQYF. V gene TRBV7-2 combines with J gene TRBJ2-5; TRBD2 is a possible D gene (6 bases). V lost 2 bases to trimming and J lost 1 base, with 8 bases between them. This CDR3 has 14 amino acids. CDR1 and CDR2 from the germline V gene are SGHTA and FQGNSA. Complete variable domain (other parts from reference TRBV7-2 and TRBJ2-5): GAGVSQSPSNKVTEKGKDVELRCDPISGHTALYWYRQSLGQGLEFLIYFQGNSAPDKSGLPSDRFSAERTGGSVSTLTIQRTQQEDSAVYLCASSLMGGQETQYFGPGTRLLVL.

The rearrangement joins TRBV6-6 to TRBJ2-7, with D possibly matching TRBD1 (6 bases). Germline loops: CDR1 MNHNY, CDR2 SVGAGI (reference sequence). Trimming left V 7 bases short and J 2 bases short, with 18 bases between. The CDR3 has 15 amino acids. For the CDR3, the DNA is TGTGCCAGCACCCCGAACCGGGACAAGACCTACGAGCAGTACTTC. This gives the protein CASTPNRDKTYEQYF.

Concerning this clone itself: Other DNA sequences within the sample encode an identical CDR3. This sequence joins TRBV29-1 and TRBJ2-7; 9 bases are a match to TRBD1. CDR3 length equals 14 residues. The trim removed 6 bases at V and 1 base at J, leaving 7 bases unmatched. Germline CDR1 SQVTM, CDR2 ANQGSEA. DNA for the CDR3: TGCAGCGTCGGTCAGGGACAGGGATCCTACGAGCAGTACTTC. It translates to CSVGQGQGSYEQYF.